This TCR beta chain was sequenced in a study of blood T cells in healthy people across ages. Looked up from germline, CDR1 is SGHRS and CDR2 is YFSETQ. This CDR3 contains 13 residues. Alongside a J-beta primer mix, a sample-barcoded 5' primer served in a second PCR lasting about 7 to 11 cycles. TCRdb processed the 5' RACE reads anew with MiXCR; each CDR3 protein has one entry. This table holds some 890,000 distinct CDR3 sequences, 29% found once. The same sample was also studied in work on T cells of mothers and their children.

J is TRBJ2-4 and V is TRBV5-1, with D possibly TRBD2 on 7 matching bases. The J call is doubtful: the DNA matches TRBJ2-7 better. Material: blood. This clonotype was obtained from a woman aged 40 to 50 in good health. The CDR3 DNA reads as TGCGCCAGCAGCCGGGGGGCAGATTACGAGCAGTACTTC. It translates to CASSRGADYEQYF.